This TCR beta chain is drawn from a study of T cell clonality in common variable immunodeficiency. General observations from the study: TCRbeta clonality was increased in CVID versus healthy controls.

CVID and control samples used equivalent genomic DNA input. Libraries were prepared by immunoSEQ multiplex PCR; TCRdb keeps only in-frame clonotypes and omits some of them. The sample includes some 38,000 clones, none of them occurring once. This clone was detected many times. Its antigen is as yet unknown. The read stops 3 residues short of the end of the CDR3; the missing end is completed from the germline J gene. This CDR3 is 12 amino acids long. Germline V gene lookup returns CDR1 DFQATT and CDR2 SNEGSKA (reference sequence). The sequence was collected from a person between 18 and 75 years old in good health. The chain employs TRBV20-1 and TRBJ1-2, with D possibly matching TRBD1 (5 bases). Material: peripheral blood mononuclear cells. CDR3 in amino acids: CSAPQGFGGYTF. The CDR3 DNA, read in part, is TGCAGTGCTCCTCAGGGTTTTGGCGGC.